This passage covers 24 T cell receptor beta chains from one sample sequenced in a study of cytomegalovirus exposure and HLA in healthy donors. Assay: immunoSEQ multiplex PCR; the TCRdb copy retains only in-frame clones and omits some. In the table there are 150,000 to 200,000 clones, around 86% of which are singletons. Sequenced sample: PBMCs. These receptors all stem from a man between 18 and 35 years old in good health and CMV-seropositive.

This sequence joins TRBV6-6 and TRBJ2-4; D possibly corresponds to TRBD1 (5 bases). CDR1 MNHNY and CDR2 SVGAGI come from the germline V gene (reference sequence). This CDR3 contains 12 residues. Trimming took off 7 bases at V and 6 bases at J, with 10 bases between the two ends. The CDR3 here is CASTQDRNIQYF. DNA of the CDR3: TGTGCCAGCACTCAAGACAGAAACATTCAGTACTTC.

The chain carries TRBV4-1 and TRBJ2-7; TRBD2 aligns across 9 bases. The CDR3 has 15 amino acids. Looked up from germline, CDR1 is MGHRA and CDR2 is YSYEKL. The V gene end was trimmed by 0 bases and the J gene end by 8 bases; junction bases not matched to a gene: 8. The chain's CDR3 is CASSQDSLAGFQQYF. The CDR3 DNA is TGCGCCAGCAGCCAAGATTCTCTAGCGGGGTTTCAGCAGTACTTC.

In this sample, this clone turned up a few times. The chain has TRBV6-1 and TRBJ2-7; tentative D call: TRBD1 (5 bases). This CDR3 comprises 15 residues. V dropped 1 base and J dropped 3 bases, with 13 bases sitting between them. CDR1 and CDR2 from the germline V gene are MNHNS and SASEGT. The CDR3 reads CASSEGLQGVYEQYF. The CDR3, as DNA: TGTGCCAGCAGTGAAGGCCTTCAGGGTGTCTACGAGCAGTACTTC.

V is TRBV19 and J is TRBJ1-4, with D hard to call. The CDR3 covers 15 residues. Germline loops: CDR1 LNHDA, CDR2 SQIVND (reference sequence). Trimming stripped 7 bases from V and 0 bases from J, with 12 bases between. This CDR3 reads CASTQPQATNEKLFF. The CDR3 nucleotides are TGTGCCAGTACCCAGCCCCAGGCAACTAATGAAAAACTGTTTTTT.

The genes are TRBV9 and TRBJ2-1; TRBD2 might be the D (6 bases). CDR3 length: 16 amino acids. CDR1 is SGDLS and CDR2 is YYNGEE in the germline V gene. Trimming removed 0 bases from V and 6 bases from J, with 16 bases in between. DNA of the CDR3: TGTGCCAGCAGCGTAGATCGGGTTAGCGGATCCAATGAGCAGTTCTTC. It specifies CASSVDRVSGSNEQFF.

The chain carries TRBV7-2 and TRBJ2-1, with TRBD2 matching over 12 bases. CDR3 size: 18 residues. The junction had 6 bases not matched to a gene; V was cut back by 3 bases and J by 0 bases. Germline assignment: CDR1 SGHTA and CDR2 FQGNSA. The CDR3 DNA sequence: TGTGCCAGCAGCTTCCCGACTAGCGGGAGAATCTCCTACAATGAGCAGTTCTTC. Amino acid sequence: CASSFPTSGRISYNEQFF.

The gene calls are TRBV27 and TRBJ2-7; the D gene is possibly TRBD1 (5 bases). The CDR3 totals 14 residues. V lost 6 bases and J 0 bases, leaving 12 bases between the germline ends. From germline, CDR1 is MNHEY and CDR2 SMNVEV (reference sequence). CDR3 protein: CASRIFGHSYEQYF. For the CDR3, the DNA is TGTGCCAGCAGAATATTTGGACACTCCTACGAGCAGTACTTC.

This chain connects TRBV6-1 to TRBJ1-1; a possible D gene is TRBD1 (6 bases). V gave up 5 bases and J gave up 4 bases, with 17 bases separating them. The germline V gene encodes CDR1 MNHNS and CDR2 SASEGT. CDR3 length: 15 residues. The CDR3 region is CASSPQPRGSTEAFF. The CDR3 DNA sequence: TGTGCCAGCAGTCCCCAACCCAGGGGTTCCACTGAAGCTTTCTTT.

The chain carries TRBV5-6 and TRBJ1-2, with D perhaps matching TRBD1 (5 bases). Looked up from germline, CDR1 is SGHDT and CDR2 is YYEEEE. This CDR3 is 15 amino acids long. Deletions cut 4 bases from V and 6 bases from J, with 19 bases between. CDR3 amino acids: CASSVGSGGYNGYTF. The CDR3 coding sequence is TGTGCCAGCAGCGTGGGTTCGGGGGGGTATAATGGCTACACCTTC.

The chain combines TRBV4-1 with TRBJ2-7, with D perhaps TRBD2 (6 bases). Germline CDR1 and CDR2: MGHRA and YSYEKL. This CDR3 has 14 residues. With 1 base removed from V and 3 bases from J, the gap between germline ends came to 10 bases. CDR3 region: CASSQGVGGYEQYF. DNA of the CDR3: TGCGCCAGCAGCCAAGGCGTCGGGGGCTACGAGCAGTACTTC.

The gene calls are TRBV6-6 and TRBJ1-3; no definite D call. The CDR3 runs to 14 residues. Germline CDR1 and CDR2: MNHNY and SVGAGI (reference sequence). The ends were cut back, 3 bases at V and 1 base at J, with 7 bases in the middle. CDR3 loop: CASSYRVSGNTIYF. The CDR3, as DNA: TGTGCCAGCAGTTATCGGGTTTCTGGAAACACCATATATTTT.

The CDR3 DNA follows: TGTGCCAGCTGGGACATCGGGTTATCCGGGGAGCTGTTTTTT. Protein sequence: CASWDIGLSGELFF. The chain uses TRBV6-1 and TRBJ2-2, with D possibly matching TRBD1 (6 bases). This CDR3 comprises 14 residues. Per germline, CDR1 MNHNS and CDR2 SASEGT. Trimming shortened V by 8 bases and J by 6 bases, and 16 bases separated the two germline ends.

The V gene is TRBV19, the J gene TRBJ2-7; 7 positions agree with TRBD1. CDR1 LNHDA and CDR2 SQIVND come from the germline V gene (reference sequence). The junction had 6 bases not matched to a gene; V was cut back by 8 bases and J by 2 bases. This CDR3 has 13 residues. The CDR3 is CASADRDTYEQYF. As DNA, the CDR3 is TGTGCCAGTGCCGACAGGGATACCTACGAGCAGTACTTC.

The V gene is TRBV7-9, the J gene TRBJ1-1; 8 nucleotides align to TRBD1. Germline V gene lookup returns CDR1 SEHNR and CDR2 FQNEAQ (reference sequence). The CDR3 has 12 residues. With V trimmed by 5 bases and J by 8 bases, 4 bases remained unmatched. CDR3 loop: CASSRTGLEAFF. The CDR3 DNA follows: TGTGCCAGCAGCCGGACAGGGCTAGAAGCTTTCTTT.

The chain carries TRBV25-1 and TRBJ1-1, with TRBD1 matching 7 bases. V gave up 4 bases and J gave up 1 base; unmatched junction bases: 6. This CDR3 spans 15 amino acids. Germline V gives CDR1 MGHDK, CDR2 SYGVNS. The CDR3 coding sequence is TGTGCCAGCAGTGCGAACAGGGGCGCGAACACTGAAGCTTTCTTT. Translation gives CASSANRGANTEAFF.

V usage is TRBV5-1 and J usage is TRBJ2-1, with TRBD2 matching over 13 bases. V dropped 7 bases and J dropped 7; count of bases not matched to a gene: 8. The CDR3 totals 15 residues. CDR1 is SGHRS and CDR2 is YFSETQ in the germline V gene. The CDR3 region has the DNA TGCGCCAGCGGACTAGCGGGGGATCGTGGGAATGAGCAGTTCTTC. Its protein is CASGLAGDRGNEQFF.

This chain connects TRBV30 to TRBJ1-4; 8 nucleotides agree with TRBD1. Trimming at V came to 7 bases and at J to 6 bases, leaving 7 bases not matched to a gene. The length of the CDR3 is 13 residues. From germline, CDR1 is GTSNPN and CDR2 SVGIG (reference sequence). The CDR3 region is CAFRQGWDEKLFF. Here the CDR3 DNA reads TGTGCCTTCAGACAGGGGTGGGATGAAAAACTGTTTTTT.

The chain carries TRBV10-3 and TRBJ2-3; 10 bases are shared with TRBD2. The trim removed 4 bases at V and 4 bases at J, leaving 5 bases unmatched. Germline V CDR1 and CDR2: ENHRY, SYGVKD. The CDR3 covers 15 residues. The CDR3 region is CAISVERGGPDTQYF. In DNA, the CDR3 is TGTGCCATCAGTGTAGAGCGGGGGGGCCCAGATACGCAGTATTTT.

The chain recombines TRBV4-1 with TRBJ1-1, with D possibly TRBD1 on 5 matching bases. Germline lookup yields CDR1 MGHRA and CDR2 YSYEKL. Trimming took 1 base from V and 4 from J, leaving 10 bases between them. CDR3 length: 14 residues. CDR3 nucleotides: TGCGCCAGCAGCCAAGTAGGCAGGGCCACTGAAGCTTTCTTT. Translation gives CASSQVGRATEAFF.

The CDR3, as DNA: TGTGCCAGCAGTACAAAGATAAACAGGGGGCAAGGGACCTACGAGCAGTACTTC. Translation: CASSTKINRGQGTYEQYF. The chain employs TRBV28 and TRBJ2-7; 9 nucleotides align to TRBD1. CDR1 is MDHEN, CDR2 SYDVKM, per germline. CDR3 size: 18 residues. Germline trimming cut 5 bases from V and 2 bases from J; bases unmatched to any gene: 16.

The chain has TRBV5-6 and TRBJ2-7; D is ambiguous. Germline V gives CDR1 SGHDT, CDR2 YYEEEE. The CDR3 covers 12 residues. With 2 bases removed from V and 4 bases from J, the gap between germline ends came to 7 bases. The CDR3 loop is CASSFQVYEQYF. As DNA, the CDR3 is TGTGCCAGCAGCTTTCAGGTATACGAGCAGTACTTC.

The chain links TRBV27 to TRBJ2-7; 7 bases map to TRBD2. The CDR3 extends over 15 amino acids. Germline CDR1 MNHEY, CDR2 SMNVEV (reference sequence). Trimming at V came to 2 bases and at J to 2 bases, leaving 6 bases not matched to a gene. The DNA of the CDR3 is TGTGCCAGCAGTTTAGCGGGAGCAGCTCCCTACGAGCAGTACTTC. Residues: CASSLAGAAPYEQYF.

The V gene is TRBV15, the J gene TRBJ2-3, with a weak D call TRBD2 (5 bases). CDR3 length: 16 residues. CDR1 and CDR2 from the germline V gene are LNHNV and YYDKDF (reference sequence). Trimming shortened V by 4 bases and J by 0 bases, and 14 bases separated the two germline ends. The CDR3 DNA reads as TGTGCCACCAGCATCGGGAAGCTGCTTAGCACAGATACGCAGTATTTT. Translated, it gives CATSIGKLLSTDTQYF.

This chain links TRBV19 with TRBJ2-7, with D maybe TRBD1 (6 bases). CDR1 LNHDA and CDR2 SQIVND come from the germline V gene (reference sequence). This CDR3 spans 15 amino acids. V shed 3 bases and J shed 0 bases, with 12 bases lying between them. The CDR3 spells CASSIGPGDSYEQYF. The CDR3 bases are TGTGCCAGTAGTATTGGGCCAGGGGACTCCTACGAGCAGTACTTC.